Following are 27 T cell receptor beta chains from one sample sequenced in a study of T cells in Graves' hyperthyroidism and ophthalmopathy. The TCR beta CDR3 regions underwent amplification using RNA transcripts as the source. The primer set for the first-round RT-PCR of the TCR CDR3 was HTBI. TCRdb passed the multiplex PCR reads through MiXCR, listing each CDR3 protein once. The sample carries hundreds of thousands of distinct CDR3 sequences, roughly 40% recorded once. The source material was blood. These receptor sequences come from a man between 18 and 35 years old with Graves' hyperthyroidism.

This clonotype was observed a few times. This chain uses TRBV7-9 with TRBJ2-7; D perhaps matches TRBD1 (6 bases). The V and J ends lost 6 bases and 0 bases respectively, with 15 bases between them. Germline V CDR1 and CDR2: SEHNR, FQNEAQ (reference sequence). The CDR3 consists of 15 residues. The CDR3 DNA sequence: TGTGCCAGCAGTTCCTCGACGGACAGCTCCTACGAGCAGTACTTC. Protein sequence: CASSSSTDSSYEQYF.

Many counts were recorded for this clonotype. V gene TRBV5-4 combines with J gene TRBJ1-2; D uncertain. Germline V gives CDR1 SGHNT, CDR2 YYREEE (reference sequence). Trimming took 6 bases from V and 7 from J, leaving 13 bases between them. The CDR3 totals 12 residues. Here the CDR3 DNA reads TGTGCCAGCATGGACTGGGCTGGTGGCTACACCTTC. This gives the protein CASMDWAGGYTF.

This clonotype was seen at least ten times. The J gene is TRBJ2-6, the V gene TRBV29-1; D might be TRBD1 (5 bases). V lost 6 bases, J lost 1 base, and 7 bases lay in between. Germline-derived CDR1 and CDR2 are SQVTM and ANQGSEA. The CDR3 is 13 residues long. In DNA form, the CDR3 reads TGCAGCGTACAGGTATCTGGGGCCAACGTCCTGACTTTC. This translates into CSVQVSGANVLTF.

The CDR3 sequence is CASSSAPGATYEQYF. The CDR3 nucleotides are TGTGCCAGCAGCTCGGCTCCGGGGGCCACCTACGAGCAGTACTTC. The chain links TRBV7-9 to TRBJ2-7; TRBD1 or TRBD2 may be the D gene (6 bases each). The length of the CDR3 is 15 residues. The germline V and J ends were trimmed by 4 bases and 2 bases, with 15 bases remaining between them. The germline gives CDR1 SEHNR, CDR2 FQNEAQ (reference sequence).

The genes are TRBV20-1 and TRBJ1-2, with TRBD1 as a possible D gene (6 bases). The CDR3 consists of 14 residues. The germline gives CDR1 DFQATT, CDR2 SNEGSKA (reference sequence). Trimming took 0 bases from V and 11 from J, leaving 19 bases between them. CDR3 protein: CSARDGLVGATYTF. The CDR3 coding sequence is TGCAGTGCTAGAGATGGACTCGTGGGGGCTACGTACACCTTC.

This clonotype was seen a few times. The CDR3 nucleotides are TGTGCCCGGGGAAAACTGTTTTTT. This encodes CARGKLFF. V is TRBV27 and J is TRBJ1-4, with D unresolved. The CDR3 is 8 residues long. V dropped 11 bases and J dropped 10 bases, with 5 bases sitting between them. CDR1 and CDR2 from the germline V gene are MNHEY and SMNVEV (reference sequence).

This clonotype was seen many times. J is TRBJ2-5 and V is TRBV25-1, with TRBD2 matching over 8 bases. CDR3 length equals 14 residues. Germline lookup yields CDR1 MGHDK and CDR2 SYGVNS. Trimming at V came to 5 bases and at J to 3 bases, leaving 5 bases not matched to a gene. The CDR3 region is CASSLSGGEETQYF. In DNA form, the CDR3 reads TGTGCCAGCAGTCTTTCGGGGGGGGAAGAGACCCAGTACTTC.

On this clonotype itself: One end of the junction is discordant with germline, which a read error may explain. The rearrangement uses TRBV9 and TRBJ2-7, with unresolved D. The CDR3 is 14 residues long. The germline gives CDR1 SGDLS, CDR2 YYNGEE. The CDR3 DNA reads as TGTGCCAGCAGCGCCATAGAAGGGTCCTGCGAGCAGTACTTC. This gives the protein CASSAIEGSCEQYF.

This clonotype was seen ten or more times. V gene TRBV7-9 combines with J gene TRBJ1-4; D gene unclear. Trimming removed 5 bases from V and 7 bases from J, with 14 bases in between. The CDR3 consists of 14 residues. CDR1 is SEHNR and CDR2 is FQNEAQ in the germline V gene (reference sequence). CDR3: CASSPEPASEKLFF. As DNA, the CDR3 is TGTGCCAGCAGCCCGGAACCTGCGAGTGAAAAACTGTTTTTT.

This clonotype was recorded at least ten times. Here the CDR3 DNA reads TGCAGCGTTGTCCCCCCCGGGGGGATGCAAGAGACCCAGTACTTC. It encodes CSVVPPGGMQETQYF. This chain joins TRBV29-1 and TRBJ2-5, with TRBD2 matching 7 bases. Germline CDR1 SQVTM, CDR2 ANQGSEA. This CDR3 contains 15 residues. J was trimmed by 2 bases and V by 4 bases; bases with no gene match: 10.

There are many counts of this clonotype. The chain couples TRBV7-8 to TRBJ1-2, with D tentatively TRBD1 (5 bases). This CDR3 spans 15 amino acids. Germline loops: CDR1 SGHVS, CDR2 FQNEAQ. Trimming shortened V by 4 bases and J by 2 bases, and 14 bases separated the two germline ends. DNA of the CDR3: TGTGCCAGCAGCTCTGGGGGGACGGAAAACTATGGCTACACCTTC. It specifies CASSSGGTENYGYTF.

This clonotype was observed many times. The chain uses TRBV19 and TRBJ2-5; D possibly corresponds to TRBD1 (5 bases). Germline V gives CDR1 LNHDA, CDR2 SQIVND (reference sequence). The CDR3 loop spans 13 amino acids. Trimming left V 3 bases short and J 0 bases short, with 5 bases between. CDR3 coding DNA: TGTGCCAGTAGTATGGACAACCAAGAGACCCAGTACTTC. It specifies CASSMDNQETQYF.

This clonotype was counted a few times. The rearrangement links TRBV5-8 to TRBJ1-5; 7 bases fit TRBD1. There are 16 residues in the CDR3. Losses at the gene ends were 1 base for V and 5 bases for J; bases not matched to a gene: 9. CDR1 and CDR2 from the germline V gene are SGHTS and YDEGEE. DNA for the CDR3: TGTGCCAGCAGCTTGATGAAACAGGGGAGCGATCAGCCCCAGCATTTT. Translation gives CASSLMKQGSDQPQHF.

A remark on this clonotype: This CDR3 fails to terminate in the conserved phenylalanine or tryptophan, so it likely reflects a read error. No DNA is shown, since the ends of the CDR3 on it are uncertain; the CDR3 is the one TCRdb lists. V usage is TRBV7-2 and J usage is TRBJ2-7; the D segment call TRBD2 is taken from the table without a DNA check. The CDR3 length equals 12 residues, ends included. Germline CDR1 SGHTA, CDR2 FQGNSA. The CDR3 loop reads CASSPMLSGANT.

This clonotype was counted a few times. This chain joins TRBV19 and TRBJ2-7; TRBD1 matches at 8 bases. Unmatched junction bases numbered 9, after V lost 6 bases and J lost 2 bases. CDR3 length: 15 residues. Germline V CDR1 and CDR2: LNHDA, SQIVND (reference sequence). This CDR3 reads CASRSLMTGAYEQYF. The CDR3 region has the DNA TGTGCCAGTAGGAGCTTGATGACAGGGGCCTACGAGCAGTACTTC.

This clonotype was observed many times. This sequence joins TRBV10-3 and TRBJ2-5; unclear D gene. From germline, CDR1 is ENHRY and CDR2 SYGVKD. The CDR3 consists of 12 residues. Trimming took 5 bases from V and 4 from J, leaving 8 bases between them. CDR3 in amino acids: CAISRTRETQYF. CDR3 nucleotides: TGTGCCATCAGTCGGACCCGAGAGACCCAGTACTTC.

This clonotype has just a few counts. This chain links TRBV6-6 with TRBJ1-1, with a possible D match to TRBD1 (5 bases). The germline gives CDR1 MNHNY, CDR2 SVGAGI (reference sequence). The CDR3 is 13 residues long. V lost 7 bases and J 3 bases, leaving 12 bases between the germline ends. CDR3 in amino acids: CASNLQEYTEAFF. The CDR3 DNA reads as TGTGCCAGCAATCTACAGGAGTACACTGAAGCTTTCTTT.

The chain employs TRBV25-1 and TRBJ2-7; TRBD1 matches at 9 bases. This CDR3 is 15 amino acids long. Germline V lookup: CDR1 MGHDK, CDR2 SYGVNS. Trimming took 2 bases from V and 5 from J; bases not matched to a gene: 7. In DNA form, the CDR3 reads TGTGCCAGCAGTGAAAGAAGGGACAGGGCGAACGAGCAGTACTTC. It yields the protein CASSERRDRANEQYF.

The chain links TRBV6-5 to TRBJ2-7; 7 bases agree with TRBD2. Germline trimming cut 0 bases from V and 9 bases from J; bases unmatched to any gene: 5. The CDR3 is made up of 13 amino acids. Germline-derived CDR1 and CDR2 are MNHEY and SVGAGI. The DNA for the CDR3 is TGTGCCAGCAGTTACTCGCAGGGCGGGGGGCAGTACTTC. Translation: CASSYSQGGGQYF.

This clonotype has a count of ten or more. The J gene is TRBJ1-1, the V gene TRBV9; D remains unclear. The germline gives CDR1 SGDLS, CDR2 YYNGEE. The CDR3 totals 15 residues. V gave up 0 bases and J gave up 0 bases, with 9 bases separating them. CDR3 nucleotide sequence: TGTGCCAGCAGCGTAGGGGGAGGCATGAACACTGAAGCTTTCTTT. Translated, it gives CASSVGGGMNTEAFF.

In this sample, this clonotype turned up many times. CDR3 amino acids: CASGETGAEVIYGYTF. The CDR3 nucleotides read TGTGCCAGCGGAGAGACAGGGGCGGAGGTTATCTATGGCTACACCTTC. V is TRBV25-1 and J is TRBJ1-2, with 8 bases lining up with TRBD1. CDR1 is MGHDK and CDR2 is SYGVNS in the germline V gene. The CDR3 consists of 16 residues. V lost 8 bases, J lost 4 bases, and 15 bases stayed unmatched.

This clonotype was counted only a few times. The chain joins TRBV5-6 to TRBJ2-7, with D tentatively TRBD1 (6 bases). This CDR3 is built from 13 residues. The ends were cut back, 4 bases at V and 3 bases at J, with 11 bases in the middle. Germline V lookup: CDR1 SGHDT, CDR2 YYEEEE. In nucleotides, the CDR3 is TGTGCCAGCAGCAAACGGACAGTCTACGAGCAGTACTTC. Translated, it gives CASSKRTVYEQYF.

This chain joins TRBV15 and TRBJ1-2; D might be TRBD1 (6 bases). Germline V CDR1 and CDR2: LNHNV, YYDKDF (reference sequence). Trimming pared 3 bases from V and 4 bases from J, leaving 18 bases between. The CDR3 covers 16 residues. The CDR3 loop is CATSSPRGIPSYGYTF. CDR3 sequence (DNA): TGTGCCACCAGCAGTCCGAGGGGGATCCCTAGCTATGGCTACACCTTC.

This clonotype was counted many times. The chain recombines TRBV4-2 with TRBJ2-5; D call uncertain. The CDR3 runs to 15 residues. V lost 0 bases and J 2 bases, leaving 10 bases between the germline ends. Germline V gene data show CDR1 as LGHNA and CDR2 as YNFKEQ. The CDR3 DNA sequence: TGTGCCAGCAGCCAAGAAGGAGCGAAACAAGAGACCCAGTACTTC. Its translation: CASSQEGAKQETQYF.

This clonotype showed up just a few times. This rearrangement joins TRBV5-1 to TRBJ1-1, with no clear D. The CDR3 has 15 residues. Trimming removed 0 bases from V and 2 bases from J, with 11 bases in between. The germline V gene encodes CDR1 SGHRS and CDR2 YFSETQ. The CDR3 sequence: CASSLVPGSNTEAFF. CDR3 coding DNA: TGCGCCAGCAGCTTGGTTCCCGGGAGCAACACTGAAGCTTTCTTT.

This clonotype was seen repeatedly, ten times or more. The genes are TRBV7-9 and TRBJ2-2; the D is unclear. V lost 8 bases and J lost 0, with 7 bases in between. In germline, CDR1 is SEHNR, CDR2 FQNEAQ (reference sequence). The CDR3 totals 13 residues. In DNA form, the CDR3 reads TGTGCCAGCCAAATCGCGAACACCGGGGAGCTGTTTTTT. Protein product: CASQIANTGELFF.

As regards this clonotype: A much larger clone sits a single nucleotide away, making a read error possible. J is TRBJ1-2 and V is TRBV20-1; no clear D gene. The germline CDR1 and CDR2 sequences are DFQATT and SNEGSKA (reference sequence). The CDR3 is 13 amino acids. Trimming cost V 3 bases and J 4 bases, with 12 bases left between them. Here the CDR3 DNA reads TGCAGTGCTAGGTTTCTTTCGGGCTATGGCTACACCTTC. It specifies CSARFLSGYGYTF.